Listed here are 27 T cell receptor beta chains from one sample, sequenced in a study of T-cell memory formation after mild COVID-19. MiXCR, applied by TCRdb to the 5' RACE reads, yields one record per CDR3 protein. This sample has around 510,000 distinct CDR3 sequences, with less than 25% found just once. Sequenced: PBMCs or a T cell subset sorted from them (not recorded which). The receptors here all came from an adult woman who had mild COVID-19 (a few samples of this study predate the infection). Cell type and time point are not known.

The chain recombines TRBV6-5 with TRBJ2-7; D is unresolved. The V end was cut by 2 bases, the J end by 0 bases, with 8 bases between. Germline values: CDR1 MNHEY, CDR2 SVGAGI. The length of the CDR3 is 14 residues. CDR3 coding DNA: TGTGCCAGCAGTTACATCGGCTCCTCCTACGAGCAGTACTTC. It yields the protein CASSYIGSSYEQYF.

V and J are TRBV4-1 and TRBJ2-5; 10 positions agree with TRBD2. The V gene's germline CDR1 is MGHRA and CDR2 YSYEKL. The trim removed 1 base at V and 4 bases at J, leaving 6 bases unmatched. The CDR3 runs 16 residues. DNA of the CDR3: TGCGCCAGCAGCCAAGTCCAACTAGCGGGGCGAGAGACCCAGTACTTC. Amino acids: CASSQVQLAGRETQYF.

This chain connects TRBV20-1 to TRBJ2-3; 8 positions match TRBD1. With V trimmed by 5 bases and J by 1 base, 5 bases remained unmatched. Germline values: CDR1 DFQATT, CDR2 SNEGSKA (reference sequence). The CDR3 runs to 14 residues. This CDR3 reads CSAGRGRGTDTQYF. DNA of the CDR3: TGCAGTGCTGGCAGGGGGCGAGGCACAGATACGCAGTATTTT.

J is TRBJ2-7 and V is TRBV7-2; tentative D call: TRBD1 (6 bases). Trimming removed 5 bases from V and 2 bases from J, with 13 bases in between. The CDR3 is 14 amino acids. Germline V gene data show CDR1 as SGHTA and CDR2 as FQGNSA. The CDR3 is CASSTQGRPYEQYF. The DNA for the CDR3 is TGTGCCAGCAGCACACAGGGACGACCCTACGAGCAGTACTTC.

The chain recombines TRBV7-3 with TRBJ2-3; 7 nucleotides agree with TRBD2. The CDR3 spans 18 residues. V trimming: 0 bases; J trimming: 2 bases; junction bases outside the gene matches: 11. Per the germline V gene, CDR1 is SGHTA and CDR2 is FQGTGA. CDR3 nucleotide sequence: TGTGCCAGCAGCTTAACGGGGCTTACTAGCGTCTTCACAGATACGCAGTATTTT. It is translated as CASSLTGLTSVFTDTQYF. Together with reference TRBV7-3 and TRBJ2-3, the CDR3 gives the full variable domain: GAGVSQTPSNKVTEKGKYVELRCDPISGHTALYWYRQSLGQGPEFLIYFQGTGAADDSGLPNDRFFAVRPEGSVSTLKIQRTERGDSAVYLCASSLTGLTSVFTDTQYFGPGTRLTVL.

This clonotype was detected only a few times. The genes are TRBV7-3 and TRBJ2-2, with no clear D. Trimming cost V 4 bases and J 2 bases, with 17 bases left between them. In germline, CDR1 is SGHTA, CDR2 FQGTGA. The CDR3 runs 17 residues. CDR3 nucleotide sequence: TGTGCCAGCAGCTCCACATCTTTTCGGGTCAACACCGGGGAGCTGTTTTTT. As protein: CASSSTSFRVNTGELFF.

In this sample, this clonotype turned up a few times. The genes are TRBV19 and TRBJ1-5; D is ambiguous. Germline assignment: CDR1 LNHDA and CDR2 SQIVND (reference sequence). The CDR3 runs to 16 residues. The V and J ends lost 4 bases and 0 bases respectively, with 13 bases between them. The CDR3 DNA is TGTGCCAGTAGTACCAAAGCCGGGCTTAGCAATCAGCCCCAGCATTTT. As protein: CASSTKAGLSNQPQHF.

The chain combines TRBV11-1 with TRBJ2-1; D might be TRBD1 or TRBD2, each matching 5 bases. Per germline, CDR1 SGHAT and CDR2 FQDESV (reference sequence). The V and J ends lost 7 bases and 8 bases respectively, with 18 bases between them. The length of the CDR3 is 14 residues. CDR3 sequence reads: CASKRQGRADEQFF. As DNA, the CDR3 is TGTGCCAGCAAGCGCCAGGGACGGGCCGATGAGCAGTTCTTC.

This clonotype has more than one count but fewer than ten. The J gene is TRBJ2-7, the V gene TRBV11-2; 9 nucleotides agree with TRBD2. V lost 4 bases to trimming and J lost 1 base; unmatched junction nucleotides: 8. CDR3 size: 16 residues. In germline, CDR1 is SGHAT, CDR2 FQNNGV. The CDR3 loop is CASSWTTSGYSYEQYF. In DNA, the CDR3 is TGTGCCAGCAGCTGGACCACTAGCGGGTATTCCTACGAGCAGTACTTC. The complete variable domain, with remaining parts taken from reference TRBV11-2 and TRBJ2-7, reads EAGVAQSPRYKIIEKRQSVAFWCNPISGHATLYWYQQILGQGPKLLIQFQNNGVVDDSQLPKDRFSAERLKGVDSTLKIQPAKLEDSAVYLCASSWTTSGYSYEQYFGPGTRLTVT.

The chain links TRBV11-3 to TRBJ1-1; D is perhaps TRBD1 (5 bases). The length of the CDR3 is 16 residues. V was clipped by 5 bases and J by 1 base, with 17 bases between them. The germline V gene encodes CDR1 SGHNT and CDR2 YENEEA. CDR3 nucleotides: TGTGCCAGCAGCGTGGGACCGTTGAATGGGAACACTGAAGCTTTCTTT. This gives the protein CASSVGPLNGNTEAFF. The full variable domain, completed using reference TRBV11-3 and TRBJ1-1, is EAGVVQSPRYKIIEKKQPVAFWCNPISGHNTLYWYLQNLGQGPELLIRYENEEAVDDSQLPKDRFSAERLKGVDSTLKIQPAELGDSAVYLCASSVGPLNGNTEAFFGQGTRLTVV.

This clonotype was counted only a few times. The chain couples TRBV19 to TRBJ2-7; D unresolved. The germline gives CDR1 LNHDA, CDR2 SQIVND (reference sequence). Between the trimmed V and J ends, which lost 3 bases and 3 bases, there was a span of 9 bases. This CDR3 region has 13 residues. The CDR3, as DNA: TGTGCCAGTAGTATCACCGGATACTACGAGCAGTACTTC. The encoded protein is CASSITGYYEQYF.

This clonotype was detected only a few times. The chain carries TRBV5-4 and TRBJ2-7; D assignment may be TRBD1 or TRBD2 (5 bases each). This CDR3 contains 15 residues. The V gene's germline CDR1 is SGHNT and CDR2 YYREEE (reference sequence). V was pared by 0 bases and J by 0 bases, with 10 bases between. The CDR3 loop reads CASSLGVGPSYEQYF. The DNA for the CDR3 is TGTGCCAGCAGCTTGGGGGTGGGACCCTCCTACGAGCAGTACTTC.

In this sample, this clonotype turned up many times. This chain connects TRBV7-3 to TRBJ2-1; D remains ambiguous. The CDR3 is 18 amino acids. Germline V CDR1 and CDR2: SGHTA, FQGTGA. The ends were cut back, 0 bases at V and 0 bases at J, with 15 bases in the middle. CDR3 residues: CASSLTQPTLSSYNEQFF. CDR3 sequence (DNA): TGTGCCAGCAGCTTAACACAGCCGACCCTAAGCTCCTACAATGAGCAGTTCTTC.

This clonotype was seen more than once but under ten times. The chain employs TRBV7-9 and TRBJ2-2; tentatively, D is TRBD1 or TRBD2 (5 bases each). This CDR3 region has 17 residues. Trimming stripped 6 bases from V and 4 bases from J, with 21 bases between. Germline assignment: CDR1 SEHNR and CDR2 FQNEAQ (reference sequence). In nucleotides, the CDR3 is TGTGCCAGCAGTCGCGCAGGGACGGTGGCGAGCACCGGGGAGCTGTTTTTT. Translation: CASSRAGTVASTGELFF.

This clonotype was counted between two and nine times. This sequence joins TRBV24-1 and TRBJ2-5; D is perhaps TRBD2 (6 bases). Germline loops: CDR1 KGHDR, CDR2 SFDVKD. This CDR3 comprises 15 residues. V was cut by 1 base and J by 5 bases, with 13 bases left in between. CDR3 nucleotides: TGTGCCACCAGTGATTTCTCGGGAGTGGAGGAGACCCAGTACTTC. As protein: CATSDFSGVEETQYF.

J is TRBJ2-7 and V is TRBV7-2; D call uncertain. CDR1 and CDR2 (germline): SGHTA, FQGNSA. The ends were cut back, 5 bases at V and 2 bases at J, with 13 bases in the middle. This CDR3 spans 14 amino acids. The CDR3 is CASSPGPSTYEQYF. For the CDR3, the DNA is TGTGCCAGCAGCCCCGGGCCATCAACCTACGAGCAGTACTTC.

There are a few counts of this clonotype. The chain recombines TRBV30 with TRBJ1-1; D is undetermined. The CDR3 totals 12 residues. The germline CDR1 and CDR2 sequences are GTSNPN and SVGIG (reference sequence). The ends were cut back, 5 bases at V and 1 base at J, with 8 bases in the middle. CDR3 bases: TGTGCCTGGGAGTTGGGGAACACTGAAGCTTTCTTT. It specifies CAWELGNTEAFF.

This clonotype was picked up many times. The chain links TRBV7-9 to TRBJ2-7; perhaps TRBD2 as D (6 bases). The V end lost 6 bases, the J end lost 4 bases, and 16 bases lay between the germline ends. CDR1 is SEHNR and CDR2 is FQNEAQ in the germline V gene (reference sequence). This CDR3 region has 14 residues. For the CDR3, the DNA is TGTGCCAGCAGTTTGGTCGGGGGTGGATACGAGCAGTACTTC. This encodes CASSLVGGGYEQYF.

This clonotype was seen a handful of times. At one of its ends the junction is not consistent with the germline gene, which may arise from a read error. The chain recombines TRBV7-2 with TRBJ1-2, with TRBD1 as a possible D gene (5 bases). Germline CDR1 is SGHTA and CDR2 is FQGNSA. The CDR3 contains 13 residues. The CDR3, as DNA: TGTGCCAGCAGCCTCTACCGGGACTCCCGCGGCGCCTTC. The encoded protein is CASSLYRDSRGAF.

The table lists this clonotype with a count of one. The J gene is TRBJ2-7, the V gene TRBV6-1, with 9 bases lining up with TRBD2. This CDR3 contains 15 residues. Losses at the gene ends were 0 bases for V and 8 bases for J; bases not matched to a gene: 8. Germline CDR1 and CDR2: MNHNS and SASEGT. The CDR3 region is CASSEALGSGGQQYF. In DNA, the CDR3 is TGTGCCAGCAGTGAAGCGCTAGGTAGCGGGGGCCAGCAGTACTTC.

The rearrangement uses TRBV11-3 and TRBJ2-7; the D gene is possibly TRBD1 (6 bases). The ends were cut back, 5 bases at V and 6 bases at J, with 23 bases in the middle. Germline assignment: CDR1 SGHNT and CDR2 YENEEA. CDR3 length: 16 amino acids. CDR3 bases: TGTGCCAGCAGCCCCGGCGATTTGACAGGACCCTCCGAGCAGTACTTC. Its protein is CASSPGDLTGPSEQYF. The whole variable domain, remainder taken from reference TRBV11-3 and TRBJ2-7, is EAGVVQSPRYKIIEKKQPVAFWCNPISGHNTLYWYLQNLGQGPELLIRYENEEAVDDSQLPKDRFSAERLKGVDSTLKIQPAELGDSAVYLCASSPGDLTGPSEQYFGPGTRLTVT.

The rearrangement uses TRBV29-1 and TRBJ2-5; 8 bases agree with TRBD1. Unmatched junction bases numbered 11, after V lost 6 bases and J lost 5 bases. The germline V gene has CDR1 SQVTM and CDR2 ANQGSEA. The CDR3 sequence is 14 residues long. CDR3 protein: CSVGQVVRGETQYF. The CDR3 coding sequence is TGCAGCGTGGGACAGGTAGTGCGAGGGGAGACCCAGTACTTC.

The chain recombines TRBV12-5 with TRBJ2-3; D is tentatively TRBD1 or TRBD2 (5 bases each). The V gene lost 3 bases and the J gene lost 5 bases, with 15 bases spanning the gap. Germline values: CDR1 LGHNT, CDR2 FRNRAP. The CDR3 spans 15 residues. This CDR3 reads CASGFDGGIRDTQYF. Here the CDR3 DNA reads TGTGCTAGTGGTTTTGATGGGGGTATTAGAGATACGCAGTATTTT.

This clonotype was seen a few times. The chain joins TRBV7-9 to TRBJ2-2; D perhaps matches TRBD2 (6 bases). Germline lookup yields CDR1 SEHNR and CDR2 FQNEAQ (reference sequence). The CDR3 runs to 14 residues. Trimming cost V 4 bases and J 6 bases, with 12 bases left between them. The CDR3 DNA sequence: TGTGCCAGCAGCTCCGGGAGAAGGTCCGGGGAGCTGTTTTTT. Amino acids: CASSSGRRSGELFF.

The sample holds a few counts of this clonotype. This chain links TRBV12-3 or TRBV12-4 with TRBJ1-6, with D unclear. The CDR3 totals 14 residues. Trimming took off 8 bases at V and 10 bases at J, with 18 bases between the two ends. The CDR3 bases are TGTGCCAGCGGACCTGGTCGCAGTAACTCACCCCTCCACTTT. Protein sequence: CASGPGRSNSPLHF.

The gene calls are TRBV3-2 and TRBJ2-3; the tabulated D call, TRBD2, remains unverified against the DNA. TRBV3-2 represents a pseudogene. The CDR3 has 22 amino acids. As DNA, the CDR3 is TGTGCCAGCAGCCAAGATAGCTCCCTAGCGGGAGTGCAATCTTTTCACACAGATACGCAGTATTTT. Encoded protein: CASSQDSSLAGVQSFHTDTQYF.

This clonotype was counted only a few times. The rearrangement links TRBV30 to TRBJ2-6, with D unclear. The CDR3 length is 15 residues. Trimming cost V 1 base and J 0 bases, with 7 bases left between them. The germline gives CDR1 GTSNPN, CDR2 SVGIG (reference sequence). The CDR3 here is CAWSELSSGANVLTF. DNA of the CDR3: TGTGCCTGGAGTGAGCTGAGCTCTGGGGCCAACGTCCTGACTTTC.